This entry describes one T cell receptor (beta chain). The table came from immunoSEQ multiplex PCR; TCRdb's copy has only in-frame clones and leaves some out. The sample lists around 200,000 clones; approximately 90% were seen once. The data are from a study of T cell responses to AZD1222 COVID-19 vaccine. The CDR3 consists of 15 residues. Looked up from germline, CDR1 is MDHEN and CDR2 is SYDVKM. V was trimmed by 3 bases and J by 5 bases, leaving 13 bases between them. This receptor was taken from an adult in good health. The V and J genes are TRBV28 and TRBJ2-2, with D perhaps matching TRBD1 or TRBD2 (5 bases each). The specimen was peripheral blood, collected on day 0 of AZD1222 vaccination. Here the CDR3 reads CASSFAGALTGELFF. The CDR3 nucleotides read TGTGCCAGCAGTTTCGCCGGGGCCCTGACCGGGGAGCTGTTTTTT.